This T cell receptor (beta chain) stems from a study of T-cell reconstitution after alpha-beta-depleted transplantation in children. The study's findings and limits: As was reported, about two months after transplant, alpha-beta T cells came from several hundred expanded graft clones.

Losses at the gene ends were 3 bases for V and 5 bases for J; bases not matched to a gene: 8. CDR1 is ENHRY and CDR2 is SYGVKD in the germline V gene. This CDR3 is built from 15 residues. Library preparation (for TCRbeta) was performed with unique molecular identifiers. Using its own MiXCR run on the PCR reads, TCRdb lists one record per CDR3 protein. The table includes tens of thousands of distinct CDR3 sequences, about 9% detected once. This clonotype has ten or more counts. Antigen specificity is unknown. This TCR came from a male patient aged 2-10 years who had a stem cell transplant for chronic granulomatous disease, so the T cells may come from the graft donor. V and J are TRBV10-3 and TRBJ2-7, with 9 bases that match TRBD1. This sample comprised PBMCs, mostly from graft donor cells, obtained 60 days after TCRalphabeta/CD19-depleted stem cell transplant. This CDR3 reads CAISDPGQGPHEQYF. The CDR3 DNA is TGTGCCATCAGTGATCCGGGACAGGGTCCCCACGAGCAGTACTTC.